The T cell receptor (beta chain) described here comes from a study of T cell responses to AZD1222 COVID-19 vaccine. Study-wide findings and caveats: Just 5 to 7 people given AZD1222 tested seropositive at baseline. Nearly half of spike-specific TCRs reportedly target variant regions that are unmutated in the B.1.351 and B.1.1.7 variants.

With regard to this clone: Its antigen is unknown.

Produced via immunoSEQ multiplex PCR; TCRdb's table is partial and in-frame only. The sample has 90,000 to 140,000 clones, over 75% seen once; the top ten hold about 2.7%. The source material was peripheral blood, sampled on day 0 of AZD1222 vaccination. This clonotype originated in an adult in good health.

CDR3 protein: CASSDSGASTGELFF. CDR3 sequence (DNA): TGTGCCAGCAGTGACTCGGGAGCGTCTACCGGGGAGCTGTTTTTT. The V gene is TRBV6-4, the J gene TRBJ2-2; perhaps TRBD2 as D (5 bases). The CDR3 covers 15 residues. Germline CDR1 reads MRHNA; CDR2 reads SNTAGT. Trimming stripped 0 bases from V and 5 bases from J, with 10 bases between.